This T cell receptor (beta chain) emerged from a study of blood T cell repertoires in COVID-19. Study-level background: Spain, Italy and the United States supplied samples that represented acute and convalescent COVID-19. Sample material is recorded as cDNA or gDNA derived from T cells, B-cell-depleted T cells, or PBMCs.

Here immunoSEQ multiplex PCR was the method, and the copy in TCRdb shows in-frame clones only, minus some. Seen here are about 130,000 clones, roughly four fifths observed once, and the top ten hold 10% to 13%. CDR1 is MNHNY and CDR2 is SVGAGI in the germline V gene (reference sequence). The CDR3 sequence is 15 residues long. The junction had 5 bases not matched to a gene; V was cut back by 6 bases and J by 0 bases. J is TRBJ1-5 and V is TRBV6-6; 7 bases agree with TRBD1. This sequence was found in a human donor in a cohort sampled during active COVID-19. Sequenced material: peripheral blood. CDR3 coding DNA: TGTGCCAGCAGCCCGGGACAGTCTAGCAATCAGCCCCAGCATTTT. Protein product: CASSPGQSSNQPQHF.